The present entry profiles one TCR beta chain with its context. This CDR3 spans 15 amino acids. CDR1 SEHNR and CDR2 FQNEAQ come from the germline V gene (reference sequence). V lost 1 base and J lost 1, with 11 bases in between. This entry is derived from a study of tumor T cells in aggressive B-cell lymphoma. TCRdb's copy holds only in-frame clones and misses some; the assay was immunoSEQ multiplex PCR. Here the sample spans 3,800 or so clones, roughly 94% being singletons. The TCR comes from an adult with diffuse large B cell lymphoma. The rearrangement joins TRBV7-9 to TRBJ2-7, with D perhaps matching TRBD1 (6 bases). Sequenced sample: tumor tissue. The chain's CDR3 is CASSLDGRGSYEQYF. For the CDR3, the DNA is TGTGCCAGCAGCTTAGATGGCAGGGGATCCTACGAGCAGTACTTC.